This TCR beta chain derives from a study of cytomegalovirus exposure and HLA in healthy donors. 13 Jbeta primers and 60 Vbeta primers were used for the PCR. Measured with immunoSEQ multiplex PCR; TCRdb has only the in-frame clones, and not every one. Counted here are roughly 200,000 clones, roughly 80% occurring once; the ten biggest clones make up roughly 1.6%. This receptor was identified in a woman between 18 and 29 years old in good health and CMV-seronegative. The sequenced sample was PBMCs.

The CDR3 bases are TGTGCCAGCAGCCCACCGGGGAACCAAGAGACCCAGTACTTC. The encoded protein is CASSPPGNQETQYF. The chain carries TRBV11-3 and TRBJ2-5; D possibly corresponds to TRBD2 (5 bases). This CDR3 region has 14 residues. Germline CDR1 SGHNT, CDR2 YENEEA. Trimming stripped 5 bases from V and 0 bases from J, with 10 bases between.